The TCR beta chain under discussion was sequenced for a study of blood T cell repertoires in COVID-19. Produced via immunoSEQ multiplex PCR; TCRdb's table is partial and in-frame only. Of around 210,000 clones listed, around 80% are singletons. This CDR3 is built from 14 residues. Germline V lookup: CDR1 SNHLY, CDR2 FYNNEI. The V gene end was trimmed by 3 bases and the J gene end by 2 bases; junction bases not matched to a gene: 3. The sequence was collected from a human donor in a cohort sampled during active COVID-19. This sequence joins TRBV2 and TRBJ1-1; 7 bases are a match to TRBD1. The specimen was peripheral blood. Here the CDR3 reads CASSDYRGNTEAFF. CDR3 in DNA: TGTGCCAGCAGTGACTACAGGGGCAACACTGAAGCTTTCTTT.